Ten or more counts support the clone carrying this TCR beta chain. No antigen is known for it. These data are taken from a study of CD8 T cells in ankylosing spondylitis. The study's findings and limits: What seemed typical of ankylosing spondylitis blood was a TCR beta motif built from fewer than ten highly homologous variants. Reactive arthritis synovial fluid and blood were previously reported to contain some motif variants. Significantly higher representation of disease-linked clones was reported for matched ankylosing spondylitis synovial fluid. Clones linked to disease, bearing a CD8+ phenotype, were relatively rare in peripheral blood.

The CDR3 runs to 14 residues. Trimming shortened V by 2 bases and J by 3 bases, and 11 bases separated the two germline ends. The V gene's germline CDR1 is SEHNR and CDR2 FQNEAQ (reference sequence). TCRdb processed the 5' RACE reads anew with MiXCR; each CDR3 protein has one entry. Of 130,000 or so distinct CDR3 sequences listed, 6% to 8.5% were seen once; the top ten hold 9.5% to 15%. The sample consisted of blood, either unsorted or a sorted T cell fraction (not recorded which). The origin of this receptor is a male donor with ankylosing spondylitis or in good health (not recorded which). The chain carries TRBV7-9 and TRBJ2-7; D might be TRBD2 (6 bases). The CDR3 protein is CASSLIPTSYEQYF. CDR3 in DNA: TGTGCCAGCAGCTTAATCCCGACTAGCTACGAGCAGTACTTC.